This is a list of T cell receptor beta chains from one sample in a study of blood T cell repertoires in COVID-19. The table came from immunoSEQ multiplex PCR; TCRdb's copy has only in-frame clones and leaves some out. In the table there are 250,000 or so clones, nearly 90% of which are singletons. The sequencing sample was made of peripheral blood. The receptors shown here come from an older woman with COVID-19, enrolled during active disease. Both conserved end residues are part of each CDR3. The D gene is left open where the match is weak. For some rows the clone size is stated as once, few or many, or as a class when expanded; others skip it.

len	d_gene	abundance	v_gene	j_gene	CDR3aa	CDR3nt
19	TRBD2	-	TRBV4-1	TRBJ2-7	CASSQPAKGRTSGSYEQYF	TGCGCCAGCAGCCAGCCCGCTAAGGGGCGGACTAGCGGCTCCTACGAGCAGTACTTC
17	TRBD2	-	TRBV24-1	TRBJ2-3	CATSDSTGLAGVDTQYF	TGTGCCACCAGTGATTCCACTGGACTAGCGGGGGTTGATACGCAGTATTTT
16	-	-	TRBV7-8	TRBJ1-4	CASSLVGGHINEKLFF	TGTGCCAGCAGCTTAGTTGGGGGACACATCAATGAAAAACTGTTTTTT
19	TRBD1	-	TRBV4-1	TRBJ2-4	CASSPTLLQGGLAKNIQYF	TGCGCCAGCAGCCCAACATTGTTACAGGGGGGATTGGCCAAAAACATTCAGTACTTC
16	-	-	TRBV18	TRBJ2-1	CASSAAGVVPYNEQFF	TGTGCCAGCTCAGCGGCAGGGGTAGTCCCCTACAATGAGCAGTTCTTC
17	TRBD2	-	TRBV19	TRBJ2-3	CASSIRTSGGRKDTQYF	TGTGCCAGTAGTATACGGACTAGCGGGGGGAGGAAAGATACGCAGTATTTT
12	TRBD2	-	TRBV10-3	TRBJ2-5	CAISPSGETQYF	TGTGCCATCAGCCCTAGCGGGGAGACCCAGTACTTC
15	TRBD1	once	TRBV19	TRBJ2-1	CASSLTGGSYNEQFF	TGTGCCAGTAGCCTTACAGGGGGCTCCTACAATGAGCAGTTCTTC
14	-	-	TRBV6-2/TRBV6-3	TRBJ1-2	CASSYFVVVYGYTF	TGTGCCAGCAGTTACTTCGTGGTAGTCTATGGCTACACCTTC
13	-	-	TRBV5-5	TRBJ2-7	CASSFSGAYEQYF	TGTGCCAGCAGCTTCAGCGGAGCCTACGAGCAGTACTTC
16	TRBD1	-	TRBV13	TRBJ2-7	CASSTREQGVSYEQYF	TGTGCCAGCAGCACCCGCGAACAGGGGGTCTCCTACGAGCAGTACTTC
16	TRBD1	-	TRBV19	TRBJ2-7	CASSTAPDRIPYEQYF	TGTGCCAGTAGTACCGCCCCGGACAGGATCCCCTACGAGCAGTACTTC
15	TRBD1	-	TRBV4-2	TRBJ1-1	CASSQPGTGARNAFF	TGTGCCAGCAGCCAACCCGGGACAGGGGCGAGGAATGCTTTCTTT
16	-	-	TRBV12-5	TRBJ2-1	CASGLGGDYRSPEQFF	TGTGCTAGTGGTTTAGGGGGGGACTACCGATCCCCTGAGCAGTTCTTC
16	TRBD2	-	TRBV5-6	TRBJ2-3	CASSFGLAGSTDTQYF	TGTGCCAGCAGCTTTGGACTAGCGGGGAGCACAGATACGCAGTATTTT
15	TRBD1	-	TRBV2	TRBJ1-1	CASSREGAGGTEAFF	TGTGCCAGCAGTCGCGAGGGGGCAGGTGGCACTGAAGCTTTCTTT
12	TRBD2	-	TRBV19	TRBJ2-3	CASSRGGDTQYF	TGTGCCAGTAGTAGGGGAGGGGATACGCAGTATTTT
14	TRBD2	-	TRBV9	TRBJ2-5	CASSTRGGGETQYF	TGTGCCAGCAGCACCCGAGGCGGGGGGGAGACCCAGTACTTC
15	-	-	TRBV19	TRBJ1-5	CASSPGGGGNQPQHF	TGTGCCAGTAGCCCCGGGGGTGGAGGCAATCAGCCCCAGCATTTT
15	TRBD1	-	TRBV5-6	TRBJ1-4	CASSPRQGGDEKLFF	TGTGCCAGCAGCCCACGACAGGGCGGGGATGAAAAACTGTTTTTT
15	TRBD2	-	TRBV5-1	TRBJ2-5	CASSLARGGQETQYF	TGCGCCAGCAGCTTGGCGCGCGGGGGGCAAGAGACCCAGTACTTC
14	TRBD1	-	TRBV27	TRBJ1-6	CASSFGTENSPLHF	TGTGCCAGCAGTTTCGGGACAGAGAATTCACCCCTCCACTTT
16	TRBD1	-	TRBV15	TRBJ2-3	CATSRRTGTGADTQYF	TGTGCCACCAGCAGAAGAACCGGGACAGGGGCAGATACGCAGTATTTT
15	TRBD1	-	TRBV7-2	TRBJ1-5	CASSLATGGRQPQHF	TGTGCCAGCAGCTTAGCGACAGGGGGCCGTCAGCCCCAGCATTTT
20	TRBD1	-	TRBV19	TRBJ1-6	CASMGGPGQISSSYNSPLHF	TGTGCCAGTATGGGGGGACCGGGACAGATATCAAGCTCCTATAATTCACCCCTCCACTTT
12	-	-	TRBV6-2/TRBV6-3	TRBJ2-7	CASSFGGDEQYF	TGTGCCAGCAGTTTCGGCGGTGACGAGCAGTACTTC
13	-	-	TRBV12-3/TRBV12-4	TRBJ1-4	CASSWGGNEKLFF	TGTGCCAGCAGTTGGGGGGGGAATGAAAAACTGTTTTTT
12	-	-	TRBV5-1	TRBJ1-1	CASSLDGREAFF	TGCGCCAGCAGCTTGGATGGCAGAGAAGCTTTCTTT
16	TRBD1	-	TRBV14	TRBJ1-2	CASSHPGDGQGDCYTF	TGTGCCAGCAGCCACCCCGGGGATGGGCAGGGGGACTGCTACACCTTC
15	-	-	TRBV9	TRBJ2-5	CASSPKGTGQETQYF	TGTGCCAGCAGCCCTAAAGGCACAGGACAAGAGACCCAGTACTTC
16	TRBD1	-	TRBV7-6	TRBJ2-3	CASSFRDRLSTDTQYF	TGTGCCAGCAGTTTCCGGGACAGGCTTAGCACAGATACGCAGTATTTT
15	TRBD1	-	TRBV11-3	TRBJ2-3	CASSPRQGDTDTQYF	TGTGCCAGCAGCCCAAGACAGGGGGACACAGATACGCAGTATTTT
12	TRBD1	-	TRBV11-3	TRBJ2-7	CASSSRQGEQYF	TGTGCCAGCAGCTCGAGACAGGGCGAGCAGTACTTC
15	-	once	TRBV5-4	TRBJ1-1	CASRNGDGLRTEAFF	TGTGCCAGCAGAAACGGAGACGGTCTGCGCACTGAAGCTTTCTTT
14	-	-	TRBV2	TRBJ1-2	CASSELGTPYGYTF	TGTGCCAGCAGTGAACTGGGGACACCCTATGGCTACACCTTC
15	-	-	TRBV19	TRBJ1-1	CASSIDGGEGTEAFF	TGTGCCAGTAGTATAGACGGGGGAGAGGGGACTGAAGCTTTCTTT
16	-	-	TRBV28	TRBJ2-7	CASSLRSGSYSYEQYF	TGTGCCAGCAGTTTAAGGAGCGGTTCGTATTCCTACGAGCAGTACTTC